Sequencing of this T cell receptor (beta chain) was carried out in a study of T-cell memory formation after mild COVID-19. Whole-study context: Clustering of TCRs was largely donor specific.

This CDR3 comprises 13 residues. CDR1 MNHEY and CDR2 SMNVEV come from the germline V gene (reference sequence). V was trimmed by 5 bases and J by 8 bases, leaving 12 bases between them. TCRdb passed the 5' RACE reads through MiXCR, listing each CDR3 protein once. There are hundreds of thousands of distinct CDR3 sequences in the sample; 20% to 25% occur only once, and 20% to 25% lies in the top ten. The TCR comes from a man aged 18 to 30 who had mild COVID-19 (a few samples of this study predate the infection). Cell type and time point are not known. The sample taken for sequencing was PBMCs or a T cell subset sorted from them (not recorded which). The genes are TRBV27 and TRBJ1-4; D remains unclear. In DNA, the CDR3 is TGTGCCAGCAGTAGGGCGATGGGGGAAAAACTGTTTTTT. Translated: CASSRAMGEKLFF.